This entry lists 3 T cell receptor beta chains sequenced from one sample in a study of CD8+ T cells in alopecia areata. Isolated RNA was reverse transcribed into cDNA used as the sequencing template. The table came from immunoSEQ multiplex PCR; TCRdb's copy has only in-frame clones and leaves some out. Among around 140,000 clones listed, 87% were seen once. The sequences come from CD8+ T cells sorted from blood, collected at week 0. Receptors originate from a human donor with alopecia areata.

The genes are TRBV29-1 and TRBJ2-7; 8 positions agree with TRBD1. This CDR3 spans 12 amino acids. From germline, CDR1 is SQVTM and CDR2 ANQGSEA. Trimming at V came to 7 bases and at J to 2 bases, leaving 4 bases not matched to a gene. The CDR3 protein is CSGGQVAYEQYF. The CDR3 DNA follows: TGCAGCGGGGGACAGGTAGCCTACGAGCAGTACTTC.

This CDR3 reads CASSLDMRRSEQYF. In DNA form, the CDR3 reads TGTGCCAGCAGCTTAGACATGAGGCGGTCCGAGCAGTACTTC. The chain couples TRBV7-9 to TRBJ2-7; D unclear. V dropped 1 base and J dropped 6 bases, with 13 bases sitting between them. Germline V gene data show CDR1 as SEHNR and CDR2 as FQNEAQ (reference sequence). The CDR3 extends over 14 amino acids.

The V and J genes are TRBV5-4 and TRBJ2-7; D gene ambiguous. The CDR3 is 13 residues long. The V gene's germline CDR1 is SGHNT and CDR2 YYREEE (reference sequence). V lost 0 bases and J lost 2, with 6 bases in between. The CDR3 sequence is CASSLDSTYEQYF. CDR3 DNA sequence: TGTGCCAGCAGCTTGGACTCGACCTACGAGCAGTACTTC. Together with reference TRBV5-4 and TRBJ2-7, the CDR3 gives the full variable domain: ETGVTQSPTHLIKTRGQQVTLRCSSQSGHNTVSWYQQALGQGPQFIFQYYREEENGRGNFPPRFSGLQFPNYSSELNVNALELDDSALYLCASSLDSTYEQYFGPGTRLTVT.